This TCR beta chain was retrieved from a study of regulatory T cells in long-lasting Graves disease. Study overall: Newly diagnosed Graves' patients took antithyroid drugs under 3 months.

Study-wide results and caveats: Because few samples were included, accuracy may have been lower.

Per the germline V gene, CDR1 is SGHRS and CDR2 is YFSETQ. Trimming took 0 bases from V and 0 from J, leaving 13 bases between them. This CDR3 has 16 amino acids. The authors built TCR beta libraries using iRepertoire HTBI primers and Arm-PCR of CDR3 regions. In TCRdb, the multiplex PCR reads were re-called with MiXCR into one record per CDR3 protein. The table shows 400,000 to 500,000 distinct CDR3 sequences, with roughly 15% occurring only once. The time point was: newly diagnosed GD, antithyroid drugs for less than 3 months. Making the TCR library involved RNA that had been extracted from PBMCs. With EDTA tubes as the receptacles, around 10 milliliters of peripheral blood were drawn. Concerning this clonotype itself: The target antigen is unknown.

Separately, the same data were catalogued under a study of T cells in Graves' hyperthyroidism and ophthalmopathy. That work adds: Ophthalmopathy cases were set apart from stable hyperthyroidism by a 13 V-J model.

This clonotype was sampled from a young woman with Graves disease. The genes are TRBV5-1 and TRBJ2-7; D gene ambiguous. The sequencing here drew on peripheral blood mononuclear cells (PBMCs), taken at new diagnosis, from a patient treated with antithyroid drugs. CDR3 in DNA: TGCGCCAGCAGCTTGGTGGCACCACCTAGCTCCTACGAGCAGTACTTC. It translates to CASSLVAPPSSYEQYF.